This entry lists 4 T cell receptor beta chains sequenced from one sample in a study of CD8 T cells in ankylosing spondylitis. TCRdb re-derived calls from the 5' RACE reads in MiXCR, one entry per CDR3 protein. The profile shows some 270,000 distinct CDR3 sequences, over 15% of them singletons. The sample comprised blood, either unsorted or a sorted T cell fraction (not recorded which). The receptors were sampled from a male donor with ankylosing spondylitis or in good health (not recorded which).

This clonotype appeared a few times. The chain is built from TRBV20-1 and TRBJ1-1; D call uncertain. This CDR3 comprises 12 residues. Germline V CDR1 and CDR2: DFQATT, SNEGSKA (reference sequence). Trimming cost V 4 bases and J 3 bases, with 9 bases left between them. The CDR3 sequence is CSATRRDTEAFF. In DNA, the CDR3 is TGCAGTGCTACTAGAAGGGACACTGAAGCTTTCTTT.

This clonotype has a handful of counts. This chain connects TRBV5-1 to TRBJ1-1, with D perhaps matching TRBD1 (5 bases). V lost 2 bases, J lost 0 bases, and 11 bases lay in between. The CDR3 runs to 15 residues. Germline loops: CDR1 SGHRS, CDR2 YFSETQ. CDR3 DNA sequence: TGCGCCAGCAGCTTTACGACAGATCTGAACACTGAAGCTTTCTTT. Residues: CASSFTTDLNTEAFF.

The chain employs TRBV6-5 and TRBJ2-3; 9 positions match TRBD1. The CDR3 covers 15 residues. The germline CDR1 and CDR2 sequences are MNHEY and SVGAGI. The V gene end was trimmed by 2 bases and the J gene end by 3 bases; junction bases not matched to a gene: 3. The CDR3 loop is CASSYATGGTDTQYF. CDR3 coding DNA: TGTGCCAGCAGTTACGCGACAGGGGGAACAGATACGCAGTATTTT.

The chain has TRBV23-1 and TRBJ2-7; D is possibly TRBD2 (6 bases). TRBV23-1 falls under the ORF class, with uncertain function. V lost 1 base and J lost 0, with 13 bases in between. The length of the CDR3 is 16 residues. The CDR3, as DNA: TGCGCCAGCAGTCAATTCGCGGGGCTCCTCTCCTACGAGCAGTACTTC. Translation: CASSQFAGLLSYEQYF.